This record concerns one TCR beta chain sequence. Sequencing used immunoSEQ multiplex PCR; TCRdb keeps in-frame clones, though not all of them. The data contain roughly 660,000 clones, more than 75% of them seen just once; the ten biggest clones take up about 0.01%. Germline V gives CDR1 SNHLY, CDR2 FYNNEI. The CDR3 length is 16 residues. V trimming: 7 bases; J trimming: 1 base; junction bases outside the gene matches: 10. The sample is drawn from a study of shared T cell receptors in the human thymus. This sample was shared with a second study, whose subject was human thymus T cells. That report adds: From resections taken during corrective heart surgery, the thymus tissue was obtained. Seemingly biased V and J gene usage marked thymic and blood repertoires. The related literature has documented a marked overlap of thymic repertoires among unrelated individuals.

V gene TRBV2 combines with J gene TRBJ2-3; 8 bases map to TRBD1. Sequenced input: thymocytes. The origin of this receptor is a boy younger than two with a congenital heart defect. CDR3 in amino acids: CASIPVGDRRTDTQYF. The CDR3 nucleotides are TGTGCCAGCATCCCCGTAGGGGACAGGCGCACAGATACGCAGTATTTT.